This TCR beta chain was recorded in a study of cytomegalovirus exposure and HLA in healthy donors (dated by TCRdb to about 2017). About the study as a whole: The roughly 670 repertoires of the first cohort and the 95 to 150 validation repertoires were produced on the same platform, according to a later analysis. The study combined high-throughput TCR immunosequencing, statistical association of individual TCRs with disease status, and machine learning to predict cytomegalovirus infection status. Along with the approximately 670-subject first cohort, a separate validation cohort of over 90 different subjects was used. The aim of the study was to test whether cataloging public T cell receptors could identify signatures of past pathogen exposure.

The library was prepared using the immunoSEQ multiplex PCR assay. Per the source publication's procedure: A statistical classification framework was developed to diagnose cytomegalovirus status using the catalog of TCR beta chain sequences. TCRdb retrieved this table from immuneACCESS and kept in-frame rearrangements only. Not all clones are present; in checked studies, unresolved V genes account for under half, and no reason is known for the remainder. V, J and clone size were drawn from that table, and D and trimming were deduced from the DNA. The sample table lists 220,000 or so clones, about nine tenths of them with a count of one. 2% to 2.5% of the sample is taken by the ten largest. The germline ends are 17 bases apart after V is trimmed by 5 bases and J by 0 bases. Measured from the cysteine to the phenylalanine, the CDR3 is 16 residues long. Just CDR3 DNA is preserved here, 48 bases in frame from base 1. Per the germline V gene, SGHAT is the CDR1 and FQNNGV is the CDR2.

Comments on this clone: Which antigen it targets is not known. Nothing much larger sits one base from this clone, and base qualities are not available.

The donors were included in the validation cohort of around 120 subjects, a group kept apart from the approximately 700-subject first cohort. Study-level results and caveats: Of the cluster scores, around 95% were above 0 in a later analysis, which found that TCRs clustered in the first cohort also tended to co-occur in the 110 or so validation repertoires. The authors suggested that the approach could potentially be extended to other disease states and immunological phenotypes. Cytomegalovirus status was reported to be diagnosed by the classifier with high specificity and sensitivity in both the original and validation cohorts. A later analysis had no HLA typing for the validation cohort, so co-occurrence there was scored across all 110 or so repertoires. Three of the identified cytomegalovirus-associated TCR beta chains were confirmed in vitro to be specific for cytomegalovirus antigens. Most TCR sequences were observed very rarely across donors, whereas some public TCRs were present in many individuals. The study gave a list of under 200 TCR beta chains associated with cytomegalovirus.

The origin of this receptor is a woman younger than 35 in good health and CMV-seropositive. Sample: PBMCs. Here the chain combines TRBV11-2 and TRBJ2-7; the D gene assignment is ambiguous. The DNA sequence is TGTGCCAGCAGCCCATCCGGTAGAATAAGCTCCTACGAGCAGTACTTC. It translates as CASSPSGRISSYEQYF.